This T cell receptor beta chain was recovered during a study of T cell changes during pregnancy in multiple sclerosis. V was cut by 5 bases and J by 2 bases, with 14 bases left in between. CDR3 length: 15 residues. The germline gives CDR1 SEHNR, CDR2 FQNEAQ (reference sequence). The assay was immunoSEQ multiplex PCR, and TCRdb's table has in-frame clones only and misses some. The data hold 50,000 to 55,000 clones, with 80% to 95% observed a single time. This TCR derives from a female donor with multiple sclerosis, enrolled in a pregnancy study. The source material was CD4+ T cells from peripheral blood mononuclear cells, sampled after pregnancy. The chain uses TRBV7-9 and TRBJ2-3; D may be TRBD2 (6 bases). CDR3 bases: TGTGCCAGCAGCCTCCCGGGCGGGGCCACAGATACGCAGTATTTT. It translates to CASSLPGGATDTQYF. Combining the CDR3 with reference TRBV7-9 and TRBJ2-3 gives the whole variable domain DTGVSQNPRHKITKRGQNVTFRCDPISEHNRLYWYRQTLGQGPEFLTYFQNEAQLEKSRLLSDRFSAERPKGSFSTLEIQRTEQGDSAMYLCASSLPGGATDTQYFGPGTRLTVL.